This TCR beta chain appears in the sequencing data of a study of regulatory T cells in long-lasting Graves disease. For this clonotype: Its matching antigen is unknown.

Study results and caveats: TRBV28, TRBJ1-2 and TRBJ2-5 were favored in persistent disease.

Arm-PCR with iRepertoire HTBI primers amplified the CDR3 regions for these TCR beta libraries. TCRdb reanalysed the multiplex PCR reads using MiXCR and keeps one entry per CDR3 protein. Counted here are approximately 350,000 distinct CDR3 sequences, around 15% occurring once; the ten biggest clones make up around 20%. Germline V lookup: CDR1 DFQATT, CDR2 SNEGSKA (reference sequence). V lost 1 base, J lost 3 bases, and 26 bases stayed unmatched. This CDR3 spans 21 amino acids. Time point reported: newly diagnosed GD, antithyroid drugs for less than 3 months. Making the TCR library involved RNA that had been extracted from PBMCs. This sample also belongs to another study, concerning T cells in Graves' hyperthyroidism and ophthalmopathy. This second report adds: Diagnosis rested on symptoms, serum thyroxine and TRAb, thyroid ultrasound, and orbital computed tomography.

The sequence came from a woman aged 18-29 years with Graves disease. The rearrangement joins TRBV20-1 to TRBJ1-1, with 7 bases fitting TRBD1. The specimen comprised peripheral blood mononuclear cells (PBMCs), sampled at new diagnosis, from a patient treated with antithyroid drugs. The CDR3 spells CSARGLAGQAGMVSRDTEAFF. DNA of the CDR3: TGCAGTGCTAGAGGACTCGCTGGACAGGCAGGGATGGTCTCCCGGGACACTGAAGCTTTCTTT.